This T cell receptor (beta chain) was retrieved from a study of human T cells and chemical hapten exposure. The CDR3 covers 16 residues. Germline V lookup: CDR1 SEHNR, CDR2 FQNEAQ (reference sequence). V was clipped by 2 bases and J by 1 base; unmatched bases: 4. Study outcomes and limitations: Against controls, expanded TCRs gave rise to significantly more large CDR3 similarity clusters. Alopecia in all donors means immunity may differ from healthy individuals.

The library tagged individual cDNA molecules with unique molecular identifiers. Original processing methods: Counts of TCRs in each sample centred on a median of 95,638 and extended from approximately 20,000 to 700,000. One entry per CDR3 protein results from TCRdb running MiXCR on the RACE reads. The V and J calls and clone size come from TCRdb's table, not from the authors' own analysis. Of a few hundred thousand distinct CDR3 sequences listed, about 6% are singletons. This clonotype occurred many times. Its cognate antigen is unknown. As to time point: patch test 2, 6 weeks after DPC sensitization. Treatment described: therapeutic diphenylcyclopropenone sensitization with weekly scalp DPC.

This rearrangement joins TRBV7-9 to TRBJ1-2; 10 bases agree with TRBD1. Specimen: whole blood, collected in connection with sensitization to the hapten diphenylcyclopropenone (DPC). This sequence was found in a woman between 18 and 29 years old with alopecia areata. Some clones in this sample may be carry-over from other donors' samples. In DNA form, the CDR3 reads TGTGCCAGCAGCTTAACCGGGACAGGGGTTAACTATGGCTACACCTTC. Translating gives CASSLTGTGVNYGYTF. The full variable domain, completed using reference TRBV7-9 and TRBJ1-2, is DTGVSQNPRHKITKRGQNVTFRCDPISEHNRLYWYRQTLGQGPEFLTYFQNEAQLEKSRLLSDRFSAERPKGSFSTLEIQRTEQGDSAMYLCASSLTGTGVNYGYTFGSGTRLTVV.